This is a list of T cell receptor beta chains from one sample in a study of long-term antiretroviral therapy in people with HIV. Measured with immunoSEQ multiplex PCR; TCRdb has only the in-frame clones, and not every one. The sample lists 23,000 or so clones; 87% were seen once. Here the sequenced sample was unsorted PBMCs, taken 0.2 years before starting antiretroviral therapy. The receptors come from a man between 18 and 29 years old with HIV. Both conserved end residues are part of each CDR3. A D gene is named only where the DNA matches it firmly. Not every row has a clone size; where given, it reads once, few, many or a size class.

clone size,V gene,D gene,J gene,CDR3 protein,CDR3 DNA
-,TRBV7-9,TRBD1,TRBJ2-7,CASSPGGRSSYEQYF,TGTGCCAGCAGCCCAGGGGGCAGGAGCTCCTACGAGCAGTACTTC
-,TRBV9,-,TRBJ2-5,CASSVGRGFEGETQYF,TGTGCCAGCAGCGTAGGAAGGGGGTTTGAGGGGGAGACCCAGTACTTC
-,TRBV19,-,TRBJ2-7,CATKSKVSYEQYF,TGTGCCACCAAATCAAAGGTCTCCTACGAGCAGTACTTC
-,TRBV15,-,TRBJ2-1,CATSMVWRGNEQFF,TGTGCCACCAGCATGGTCTGGAGGGGCAATGAGCAGTTCTTC
-,TRBV27,-,TRBJ2-6,CASSSGLNSGANVLTF,TGTGCCAGCAGTTCGGGACTGAACTCTGGGGCCAACGTCCTGACTTTC
-,TRBV11-3,TRBD1,TRBJ2-2,CASSYRGTGELFF,TGTGCCAGCAGCTACAGGGGCACCGGGGAGCTGTTTTTT
-,TRBV2,-,TRBJ2-5,CASTGANQETQYF,TGTGCCAGCACGGGGGCCAACCAAGAGACCCAGTACTTC
-,TRBV23-1,-,TRBJ1-4,CARPGPEPTNEKLFF,TGCGCCAGACCAGGGCCTGAGCCTACTAATGAAAAACTGTTTTTT
-,TRBV6-5,TRBD1,TRBJ1-1,CASSRHRPQGLVAFF,TGTGCCAGCAGCCGCCACAGACCACAGGGGTTAGTAGCTTTCTTT
-,TRBV5-6,-,TRBJ2-5,CASSQQGQETQYF,TGTGCCAGCAGCCAACAGGGCCAAGAGACCCAGTACTTC
once,TRBV11-2,-,TRBJ2-2,CASSFLTGELFF,TGTGCCAGCAGCTTTCTCACCGGGGAGCTGTTTTTT
-,TRBV5-6,-,TRBJ1-2,CASSLYNRDYGYTF,TGTGCCAGCAGCTTGTATAACCGGGACTATGGCTACACCTTC
-,TRBV7-2,-,TRBJ2-3,CATLRSTSTDTQYF,TGTGCCACCCTGCGGAGCACGTCCACAGATACGCAGTATTTT
-,TRBV5-1,-,TRBJ1-1,CASSLGANTEAFF,TGCGCCAGCAGCTTGGGGGCGAACACTGAAGCTTTCTTT
-,TRBV4-3,TRBD1,TRBJ1-4,CASSQGWTGATNEKLFF,TGCGCCAGCAGCCAAGGCTGGACAGGGGCAACTAATGAAAAACTGTTTTTT
-,TRBV30,TRBD1,TRBJ2-2,CAWSPRDRVIGELFF,TGTGCCTGGAGTCCCCGGGACAGGGTGATCGGGGAGCTGTTTTTT
-,TRBV27,-,TRBJ1-4,CASSGGRVEKLFF,TGTGCCAGCAGTGGGGGTCGGGTTGAAAAACTGTTTTTT
once,TRBV30,-,TRBJ1-3,CAWRAPAGASGNTIYF,TGTGCCTGGAGGGCACCTGCGGGGGCTTCTGGAAACACCATATATTTT
-,TRBV7-9,-,TRBJ2-5,CASSLGPEETQYF,TGTGCCAGCAGCTTGGGGCCCGAAGAGACCCAGTACTTC
-,TRBV29-1,-,TRBJ2-5,CSVISGFGGQETQYF,TGCAGCGTGATCTCGGGGTTTGGGGGACAAGAGACCCAGTACTTC
-,TRBV18,-,TRBJ2-7,CASSPGYEQYF,TGTGCCAGCTCACCAGGATACGAGCAGTACTTC
-,TRBV2,-,TRBJ2-7,CASDGLKGFEQYF,TGTGCCAGCGACGGACTCAAGGGGTTCGAGCAGTACTTC
-,TRBV19,TRBD2,TRBJ2-7,CASSRAGGPRAYEQYF,TGTGCCAGTAGCCGAGCGGGGGGCCCACGGGCATACGAGCAGTACTTC
-,TRBV4-1,TRBD2,TRBJ2-7,CASEPSGGRHYEQYF,TGCGCCAGCGAGCCCTCGGGAGGGAGACACTACGAGCAGTACTTC
-,TRBV6-5,-,TRBJ1-5,CASSYSGSRNQPQHF,TGTGCCAGCAGTTACTCGGGCTCCCGCAATCAGCCCCAGCATTTT
-,TRBV5-1,-,TRBJ2-7,CASSPGFNSEQYF,TGCGCCAGCAGCCCGGGGTTTAATAGCGAGCAGTACTTC
-,TRBV9,TRBD1,TRBJ2-1,CASSASQGWDEQFF,TGTGCCAGCAGCGCCTCACAGGGGTGGGATGAGCAGTTCTTC
-,TRBV5-5,TRBD1,TRBJ1-2,CASSRPAGGDGYTF,TGTGCCAGCAGCCGTCCGGCAGGGGGAGATGGCTACACCTTC
-,TRBV5-8,-,TRBJ1-5,CASSLRRRSNQPQHF,TGTGCCAGCAGCTTGCGCCGTCGTAGCAATCAGCCCCAGCATTTT
-,TRBV5-1,-,TRBJ1-2,CASSSTGWSGYGYTF,TGCGCCAGCAGCTCCACGGGTTGGAGTGGCTATGGCTACACCTTC
-,TRBV25-1,TRBD2,TRBJ2-6,CASSEFGGEAGANVLTF,TGTGCCAGCAGTGAATTTGGGGGGGAGGCTGGGGCCAACGTCCTGACTTTC
-,TRBV18,-,TRBJ1-1,CASSPKGQEPFGAFF,TGTGCCAGCTCACCGAAAGGGCAGGAGCCCTTCGGAGCTTTCTTT
-,TRBV7-8,-,TRBJ2-3,CASSLTDTQYF,TGTGCCAGCAGCTTAACAGATACGCAGTATTTT
-,TRBV6-5,-,TRBJ1-5,CATTYREVRNQPQHF,TGTGCCACCACTTACAGGGAGGTACGCAATCAGCCCCAGCATTTT
-,TRBV5-5,TRBD1,TRBJ1-2,CASSPGDSYGYTF,TGTGCCAGCAGCCCCGGGGACAGCTATGGCTACACCTTC
-,TRBV19,TRBD1,TRBJ1-2,CASRQTGGDGYTF,TGTGCCAGTAGGCAGACAGGGGGCGATGGCTACACCTTC
-,TRBV5-1,TRBD2,TRBJ2-7,CASSPLEGSGGDEQYF,TGCGCCAGCAGCCCCCTCGAGGGCAGCGGGGGGGACGAGCAGTACTTC
-,TRBV4-1,-,TRBJ1-2,CASSRTFQSPHYGYTF,TGCGCCAGCAGCCGGACCTTCCAGAGCCCACACTATGGCTACACCTTC
-,TRBV29-1,-,TRBJ2-5,CSGAGSGETQYF,TGCAGCGGTGCCGGGAGCGGAGAGACCCAGTACTTC
-,TRBV6-6,-,TRBJ1-2,CASSYGQGSNYGYTF,TGTGCCAGCAGTTACGGCCAGGGATCAAACTATGGCTACACCTTC
-,TRBV9,-,TRBJ1-2,CASSPQYSGYTF,TGTGCCAGCAGTCCTCAATACTCTGGCTACACCTTC
once,TRBV27,-,TRBJ2-2,CASSLWGGPGELFF,TGTGCCAGCAGTTTATGGGGCGGGCCCGGGGAGCTGTTTTTT
-,TRBV11-3,-,TRBJ2-1,CASSTRQSSYNEQFF,TGTGCCAGCAGCACACGACAGAGCTCCTACAATGAGCAGTTCTTC
once,TRBV7-2,-,TRBJ2-2,CASSWGERETGELFF,TGTGCCAGCAGTTGGGGGGAGAGGGAGACCGGGGAGCTGTTTTTT
-,TRBV9,-,TRBJ1-1,CASSVPIEAFF,TGTGCCAGCAGCGTCCCTATTGAAGCTTTCTTT
-,TRBV7-6,-,TRBJ2-3,CASSVDGDTQYF,TGTGCCAGCAGCGTTGACGGTGATACGCAGTATTTT
-,TRBV13,-,TRBJ1-2,CASSLNTGLYGYTF,TGTGCCAGCAGCTTAAACACAGGCCTCTATGGCTACACCTTC
-,TRBV6-5,-,TRBJ1-5,CASSYSSQDEHF,TGTGCCAGCAGTTACTCGAGTCAGGACGAGCATTTT
-,TRBV9,-,TRBJ2-1,CASSSRDHNEQFF,TGTGCCAGCAGCTCCCGGGACCACAATGAGCAGTTCTTC
-,TRBV6-6,-,TRBJ1-4,CASSPRVEKLFF,TGTGCCAGCAGTCCTAGAGTAGAAAAACTGTTTTTT
-,TRBV2,-,TRBJ1-3,CASSESVQGGGNTIYF,TGTGCCAGCAGTGAATCGGTTCAAGGGGGTGGAAACACCATATATTTT